This T cell receptor (beta chain) is drawn from a study of OX40 agonist ivuxolimab in advanced cancers. Overall study: Intravenous ivuxolimab at 0.01 to 10 mg/kg was given to patients every 2 weeks. Overall study results and limits: On average, CD8+ T cells had more expanded clones than CD4+. At 0.1 to 3.0 mg/kg, clonal expansion of CD4+ and CD8+ blood T cells had occurred by week 6.

In the case of this clone: The antigen is not known.

Assay: immunoSEQ multiplex PCR; the TCRdb copy retains only in-frame clones and omits some. The sample has 80,000 or so clones, around four fifths seen once; the top ten hold 20% to 30%. Germline CDR1 SGHAT, CDR2 FQNNGV. J gave up 9 bases and V 3 bases, and 3 bases lay outside the gene matches. CDR3 length: 14 amino acids. The sequencing used CD4+ or CD8+ T cells sorted from blood, collected in a trial of the OX40 agonist ivuxolimab. The V gene is TRBV11-2, the J gene TRBJ2-1; 12 nucleotides line up with TRBD1. The receptor was isolated from an adult with an advanced solid tumor such as melanoma, head and neck, liver or kidney cancer. In DNA form, the CDR3 reads TGTGCCAGCAGCTTGGGACAGGGGGCGATTGAGCAGTTCTTC. Encoded protein: CASSLGQGAIEQFF.